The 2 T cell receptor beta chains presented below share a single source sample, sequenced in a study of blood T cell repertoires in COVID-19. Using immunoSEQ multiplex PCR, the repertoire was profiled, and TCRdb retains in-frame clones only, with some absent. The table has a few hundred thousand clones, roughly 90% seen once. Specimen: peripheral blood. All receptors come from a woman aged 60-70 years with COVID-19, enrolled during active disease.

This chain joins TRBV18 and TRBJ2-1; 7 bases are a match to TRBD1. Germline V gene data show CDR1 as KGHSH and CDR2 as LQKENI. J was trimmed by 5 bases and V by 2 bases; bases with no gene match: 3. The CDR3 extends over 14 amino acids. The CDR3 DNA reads TGTGCCAGCTCACCAAGGGACAGTAACAATGAGCAGTTCTTC. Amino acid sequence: CASSPRDSNNEQFF.

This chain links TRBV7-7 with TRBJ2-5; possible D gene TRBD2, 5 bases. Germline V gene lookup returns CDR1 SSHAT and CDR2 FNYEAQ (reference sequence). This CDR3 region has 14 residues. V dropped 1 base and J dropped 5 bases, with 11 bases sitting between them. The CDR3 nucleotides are TGTGCCAGCAGCTTAGGGCACCCGGGGGAGACCCAGTACTTC. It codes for CASSLGHPGETQYF. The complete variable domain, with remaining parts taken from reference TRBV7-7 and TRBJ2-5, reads GAGVSQSPRYKVTKRGQDVTLRCDPISSHATLYWYQQALGQGPEFLTYFNYEAQPDKSGLPSDRFSAERPEGSISTLTIQRTEQRDSAMYRCASSLGHPGETQYFGPGTRLLVL.